This T cell receptor beta chain was documented in a study of spatial heterogeneity in lung cancer. Study summary: The study sequenced follow-up PBMC samples when they were available, at a median of about 2 years after resection.

The table lists this clonotype with many counts. The sample's time point: blood at routine non-recurrence follow-up after resection. Unsorted whole RNA from tumor, nontumor lung or frozen PBMC underwent sequencing. MiXCR was run by TCRdb on the 5' RACE reads, yielding one entry per CDR3 protein. In the table there are about 36,000 distinct CDR3 sequences, 6% to 9.5% of which are singletons. This receptor was identified in a male donor with early-stage non-small cell lung cancer. The sample in question was PBMCs, obtained at follow-up.

The CDR3 sequence: CASSDLAGEYNEQFF. The CDR3 DNA sequence: TGTGCCAGCAGTGACTTGGCGGGGGAGTACAATGAGCAGTTCTTC. This chain uses TRBV2 with TRBJ2-1, with 7 positions matching TRBD2. The CDR3 is 15 amino acids. Germline CDR1 reads SNHLY; CDR2 reads FYNNEI. The J segment lost 4 bases and the V segment lost 3 bases, leaving 6 bases of the junction unmatched. The full variable domain, completed using reference TRBV2 and TRBJ2-1, is EPEVTQTPSHQVTQMGQEVILRCVPISNHLYFYWYRQILGQKVEFLVSFYNNEISEKSEIFDDQFSVERPDGSNFTLKIRSTKLEDSAMYFCASSDLAGEYNEQFFGPGTRLTVL.